Detailed here is one TCR beta chain. This entry belongs to a study of T cell changes during pregnancy in multiple sclerosis. The protocol was immunoSEQ multiplex PCR, while the TCRdb copy is restricted to in-frame clones and leaves out a portion. This table holds about 110,000 clones, about 90% found once. CDR3 size: 15 residues. With V trimmed by 9 bases and J by 5 bases, 14 bases remained unmatched. Looked up from germline, CDR1 is SNHLY and CDR2 is FYNNEI. The V gene is TRBV2, the J gene TRBJ2-5; 8 bases are shared with TRBD1. The clonotype was recovered from a female donor with multiple sclerosis, enrolled in a pregnancy study. The input for sequencing was peripheral blood, taken before pregnancy. CDR3 sequence (DNA): TGTGCCAGTTCAAAGGGCCAGGGGGCTTCGGAGACCCAGTACTTC. It is translated as CASSKGQGASETQYF.